Listed here is a single T cell receptor beta chain. Study processing details: Estimates of nucleated cell counts were drawn from the amplification of reference gene primers. Sequenced by immunoSEQ multiplex PCR; TCRdb stores in-frame clones only, minus some. V and J calls and clone size are as listed in that table; D and trimming were resolved from the DNA. The table lists more than 40,000 clones, approximately 86% of them singletons. The sample comes from a study of blood T cell repertoires in COVID-19. About the study: There were acute and convalescent COVID-19 samples, and they came from the United States, Italy and Spain.

Trimming shortened V by 3 bases and J by 4 bases, and 7 bases separated the two germline ends. The length of the CDR3 is 13 residues. Germline-derived CDR1 and CDR2 are SGHAT and FQNNGV. The sequenced sample consisted of peripheral blood. This rearrangement joins TRBV11-2 to TRBJ2-1; D unresolved. The receptor was isolated from a man in his fifties with active COVID-19. CDR3 nucleotides: TGTGCCAGCAGCTTTAACAGTTACAATGAGCAGTTCTTC. It codes for CASSFNSYNEQFF.